The 31 T cell receptor beta chains below come from one sample, sequenced in a study of tumour-infiltrating T cells in Burkitt lymphoma. Some clones are missing from TCRdb's copy, which holds only in-frame ones; the method was immunoSEQ multiplex PCR. Found here are 43,000 or so clones, around 31% of them singletons; the top ten hold 2.9%. Sequenced material: tumor tissue. The receptor set was obtained from a human donor with Burkitt lymphoma.

This clone was found once. The chain is built from TRBV7-2 and TRBJ1-3; D not resolved. CDR3 size: 13 residues. V lost 4 bases to trimming and J lost 4 bases, with 8 bases between them. CDR1 is SGHTA and CDR2 is FQGNSA in the germline V gene. CDR3 DNA: TGTGCCAGCAGCTCGCTCACAGGAAACACCATATATTTT. Protein sequence: CASSSLTGNTIYF.

The chain combines TRBV4-3 with TRBJ1-5, with D possibly matching TRBD1 (6 bases). CDR3 length equals 15 residues. V lost 0 bases and J lost 9, with 15 bases in between. CDR1 and CDR2 from the germline V gene are LGHNA and YSLEER. The chain's CDR3 is CASSQEWTEEGPQHF. In nucleotides, the CDR3 is TGCGCCAGCAGCCAAGAATGGACAGAAGAGGGGCCCCAGCATTTT.

This clone was observed a handful of times. The V and J genes are TRBV5-4 and TRBJ2-7; TRBD1 matches 8 bases. Germline values: CDR1 SGHNT, CDR2 YYREEE (reference sequence). With 2 bases clipped from V and 3 bases from J, the junction kept 19 bases outside the gene matches. There are 19 residues in the CDR3. CDR3 nucleotide sequence: TGTGCCAGCAGCTTTAGGCCTGGACAGGGAAGTTCCCCCTACTACGAGCAGTACTTC. Its protein is CASSFRPGQGSSPYYEQYF.

V gene TRBV10-3 combines with J gene TRBJ2-3; D ambiguous. Per germline, CDR1 ENHRY and CDR2 SYGVKD. The CDR3 runs to 13 residues. Trimming left V 0 bases short and J 3 bases short, with 4 bases between. The DNA of the CDR3 is TGTGCCATCAGTGAGTCAGCTACAGATACGCAGTATTTT. Translating gives CAISESATDTQYF.

The genes are TRBV5-1 and TRBJ1-6; 9 bases are a match to TRBD1. V shed 2 bases and J 8 bases; nucleotides not matched to a gene: 8. The CDR3 has 16 residues. Germline CDR1 SGHRS, CDR2 YFSETQ. CDR3 DNA sequence: TGCGCCAGCAGCTTCTCTCGGACAGGGGCGGATTCACCCCTCCACTTT. Protein product: CASSFSRTGADSPLHF.

Only a few counts were recorded for this clone. The rearrangement uses TRBV4-1 and TRBJ1-6; D is unresolved. The germline gives CDR1 MGHRA, CDR2 YSYEKL. There are 12 residues in the CDR3. The V and J ends lost 0 bases and 14 bases respectively, with 8 bases between them. CDR3 in amino acids: CASSQDGYTLHF. The DNA for the CDR3 is TGCGCCAGCAGCCAAGATGGTTACACCCTCCACTTT.

CDR3 region: CASSLSRQSSGPQHF. As DNA, the CDR3 is TGTGCCAGCAGCTTAAGTCGCCAGTCCTCCGGGCCCCAGCATTTT. V usage is TRBV7-9 and J usage is TRBJ1-5, with D uncertain. The CDR3 is 15 amino acids. Trimming stripped 2 bases from V and 9 bases from J, with 17 bases between. CDR1 SEHNR and CDR2 FQNEAQ come from the germline V gene (reference sequence).

The V and J genes are TRBV4-1 and TRBJ2-3; TRBD1 aligns across 7 bases. Germline V gene data show CDR1 as MGHRA and CDR2 as YSYEKL. Trimming took 4 bases from V and 0 from J; bases not matched to a gene: 4. The CDR3 has 15 residues. CDR3 region: CASSLGQRSTDTQYF. Written as DNA, the CDR3 is TGCGCCAGCAGCCTGGGACAGAGGAGCACAGATACGCAGTATTTT.

The rearrangement uses TRBV19 and TRBJ2-7; the D is unclear. Germline-derived CDR1 and CDR2 are LNHDA and SQIVND (reference sequence). This CDR3 is 15 amino acids long. V lost 1 base and J 2 bases, leaving 12 bases between the germline ends. The CDR3 sequence is CASSIVSGEAYEQYF. The CDR3 nucleotides read TGTGCCAGTAGTATAGTTTCAGGTGAAGCCTACGAGCAGTACTTC. The full variable domain, its missing parts supplied by reference TRBV19 and TRBJ2-7, is DGGITQSPKYLFRKEGQNVTLSCEQNLNHDAMYWYRQDPGQGLRLIYYSQIVNDFQKGDIAEGYSVSREKKESFPLTVTSAQKNPTAFYLCASSIVSGEAYEQYFGPGTRLTVT.

The table lists this clone with a few counts. The chain employs TRBV4-1 and TRBJ2-1, with D hard to call. CDR3 length: 15 residues. V lost 5 bases to trimming and J lost 8 bases, with 19 bases between them. Germline values: CDR1 MGHRA, CDR2 YSYEKL. The CDR3 DNA is TGCGCCAGCAGCGGAACGTTCAGTCCGGCGTATGAGCAGTTCTTC. Encoded protein: CASSGTFSPAYEQFF.

This clone was observed a few times. CDR3 bases: TGCGCCAGCAGCCAAGAGGGCGGCAGGAACACCGGGGAGCTGTTTTTT. It codes for CASSQEGGRNTGELFF. The chain links TRBV4-3 to TRBJ2-2, with D unclear. CDR3 length equals 16 residues. Germline-derived CDR1 and CDR2 are LGHNA and YSLEER. V lost 0 bases to trimming and J lost 1 base, with 9 bases between them.

The J gene is TRBJ2-2, the V gene TRBV12-5, with D uncertain. V was pared by 3 bases and J by 4 bases, with 18 bases between. The germline CDR1 and CDR2 sequences are LGHNT and FRNRAP. The CDR3 is 17 residues long. CDR3 sequence reads: CASGLSLDLPGTGELFF. The DNA for the CDR3 is TGTGCTAGTGGTTTATCCCTGGACCTCCCTGGCACCGGGGAGCTGTTTTTT.

V and J are TRBV7-9 and TRBJ2-6; perhaps TRBD2 as D (6 bases). V was trimmed by 9 bases and J by 0 bases, leaving 6 bases between them. There are 13 residues in the CDR3. Per the germline V gene, CDR1 is SEHNR and CDR2 is FQNEAQ (reference sequence). The CDR3 here is CARGGSGANVLTF. The CDR3 nucleotides are TGTGCCAGGGGAGGCTCTGGGGCCAACGTCCTGACTTTC.

About this clone: A much larger clone lies one base from this, so it may be a read error. This chain joins TRBV4-2 and TRBJ1-3; D gene unclear. CDR3 length equals 13 residues. In germline, CDR1 is LGHNA, CDR2 YNFKEQ. The CDR3 DNA follows: TGTGCCAGCAGCCGGGGTCTCCTCGACACCAGATATTTT. Protein product: CASSRGLLDTRYF.

The chain recombines TRBV7-3 with TRBJ2-3; 11 bases line up with TRBD2. The CDR3 runs to 17 residues. With 5 bases clipped from V and 1 base from J, the junction kept 8 bases outside the gene matches. The germline CDR1 and CDR2 sequences are SGHTA and FQGTGA. CDR3 in amino acids: CASSLGLTSGGTDTQYF. The CDR3 coding sequence is TGTGCCAGCAGCCTAGGTCTGACTAGCGGGGGCACAGATACGCAGTATTTT. Filled out from reference TRBV7-3 and TRBJ2-3, the complete variable domain reads GAGVSQTPSNKVTEKGKYVELRCDPISGHTALYWYRQSLGQGPEFLIYFQGTGAADDSGLPNDRFFAVRPEGSVSTLKIQRTERGDSAVYLCASSLGLTSGGTDTQYFGPGTRLTVL.

This clone has only a few counts. The rearrangement links TRBV20-1 to TRBJ2-3; D ambiguous. Germline loops: CDR1 DFQATT, CDR2 SNEGSKA (reference sequence). This CDR3 has 10 amino acids. Deletions cut 8 bases from V and 4 bases from J, with 7 bases between. In DNA, the CDR3 is TGCAGTCCGCGAGCAGATACGCAGTATTTT. This encodes CSPRADTQYF.

This clone was seen only a few times. The chain couples TRBV19 to TRBJ2-3, with D perhaps TRBD2 (5 bases). Trimming left V 3 bases short and J 1 base short, with 8 bases between. CDR3 length: 14 residues. CDR1 and CDR2 from the germline V gene are LNHDA and SQIVND (reference sequence). The CDR3: CASSIWRGTDTQYF. Here the CDR3 DNA reads TGTGCCAGTAGTATTTGGCGGGGCACAGATACGCAGTATTTT.

This clone was observed a handful of times. The V gene is TRBV9, the J gene TRBJ2-7; D perhaps matches TRBD1 (5 bases). CDR1 SGDLS and CDR2 YYNGEE come from the germline V gene. CDR3 length: 13 residues. V lost 0 bases and J lost 6, with 10 bases in between. The CDR3 loop reads CASSVGGQGEQYF. In DNA form, the CDR3 reads TGTGCCAGCAGCGTAGGGGGCCAGGGCGAGCAGTACTTC.

The chain employs TRBV29-1 and TRBJ2-7, with unresolved D. Germline V gene sequence: CDR1 SQVTM, CDR2 ANQGSEA. This CDR3 contains 13 residues. Trimming cost V 4 bases and J 6 bases, with 16 bases left between them. CDR3 loop: CSVANGYRVEQYF. The DNA for the CDR3 is TGCAGCGTTGCAAACGGCTATCGGGTCGAGCAGTACTTC.

This chain joins TRBV7-2 and TRBJ1-2; 7 nucleotides align to TRBD1. CDR3 length equals 13 residues. Looked up from germline, CDR1 is SGHTA and CDR2 is FQGNSA. Unmatched junction bases numbered 3, after V lost 4 bases and J lost 4 bases. The CDR3 nucleotides are TGTGCCAGCAGCTCCGGACAGGCCTATGGCTACACCTTC. It specifies CASSSGQAYGYTF. The whole variable domain, remainder taken from reference TRBV7-2 and TRBJ1-2, is GAGVSQSPSNKVTEKGKDVELRCDPISGHTALYWYRQSLGQGLEFLIYFQGNSAPDKSGLPSDRFSAERTGGSVSTLTIQRTQQEDSAVYLCASSSGQAYGYTFGSGTRLTVV.

The table lists this clone with a few counts. The chain uses TRBV5-1 and TRBJ1-5, with a possible D match to TRBD1 (5 bases). Trimming took 3 bases from V and 7 from J, leaving 17 bases between them. Germline CDR1 SGHRS, CDR2 YFSETQ. The CDR3 has 15 amino acids. The CDR3 sequence: CASSSDGQSGQPQHF. CDR3 bases: TGCGCCAGCAGCTCCGACGGACAATCCGGGCAGCCCCAGCATTTT.

The genes are TRBV7-9 and TRBJ2-5; D ambiguous. This CDR3 is 14 amino acids long. V was shortened by 5 bases and J by 3 bases, with 13 bases between the two germline ends. CDR1 is SEHNR, CDR2 FQNEAQ, per germline (reference sequence). The CDR3 spells CASSLDNIEETQYF. In nucleotides, the CDR3 is TGTGCCAGCAGCCTTGACAACATAGAAGAGACCCAGTACTTC.

There are a few counts of this clone. This rearrangement joins TRBV7-3 to TRBJ1-6; 10 positions agree with TRBD1. Germline V CDR1 and CDR2: SGHTA, FQGTGA. This CDR3 comprises 16 residues. V trimming: 8 bases; J trimming: 10 bases; junction bases outside the gene matches: 14. The CDR3 nucleotides are TGTGCCAGCTCCTCGACAGGGGGCGCGTATGGCTCACCCCTCCACTTT. It translates to CASSSTGGAYGSPLHF.

The V call is TRBV7-9, the J call TRBJ2-3; tentatively, D is TRBD1 or TRBD2 (5 bases each). Germline-derived CDR1 and CDR2 are SEHNR and FQNEAQ (reference sequence). Trimming left V 5 bases short and J 2 bases short, with 14 bases between. This CDR3 comprises 15 residues. The CDR3 is CASSLGTDPTDTQYF. The CDR3 DNA reads as TGTGCCAGCAGCCTAGGGACCGACCCCACAGATACGCAGTATTTT.

There are a few counts of this clone. The chain carries TRBV20-1 and TRBJ1-2, with TRBD1 matching 7 bases. In germline, CDR1 is DFQATT, CDR2 SNEGSKA (reference sequence). The CDR3 loop spans 11 amino acids. V was pared by 6 bases and J by 4 bases, with 2 bases of the junction left unmatched. The CDR3 DNA reads as TGCAGTGCAGACAGGGCCTATGGCTACACCTTC. This gives the protein CSADRAYGYTF.

The chain recombines TRBV11-3 with TRBJ2-2; either TRBD1 or TRBD2 may fit D (5 bases each). Between the trimmed V and J ends, which lost 0 bases and 4 bases, there was a span of 15 bases. Germline V gene data show CDR1 as SGHNT and CDR2 as YENEEA. The CDR3 has 17 residues. The CDR3 protein is CASSLDPPGLSTGELFF. DNA for the CDR3: TGTGCCAGCAGCTTAGATCCCCCGGGGCTGAGCACCGGGGAGCTGTTTTTT.

The CDR3 DNA follows: TGCGCCAGCAGCTTATCGGGGGTGGCTTTCGGTGGCTACACCTTC. Translation gives CASSLSGVAFGGYTF. V usage is TRBV5-1 and J usage is TRBJ1-2, with TRBD1 as a possible D gene (5 bases). Germline V lookup: CDR1 SGHRS, CDR2 YFSETQ. Trimming shortened V by 2 bases and J by 7 bases, and 18 bases separated the two germline ends. The CDR3 extends over 15 amino acids.

The chain joins TRBV19 to TRBJ2-3; possibly TRBD2 for D (6 bases). CDR1 and CDR2 (germline): LNHDA, SQIVND (reference sequence). CDR3 length: 15 amino acids. Trimming stripped 2 bases from V and 0 bases from J, with 9 bases between. The CDR3 is CASSIQGLSTDTQYF. The CDR3 bases are TGTGCCAGTAGTATACAGGGACTTAGCACAGATACGCAGTATTTT.

The count of this clone is one. The chain employs TRBV9 and TRBJ2-3; either TRBD1 or TRBD2 may fit D (5 bases each). Trimming left V 4 bases short and J 4 bases short, with 7 bases between. This CDR3 has 12 residues. Germline loops: CDR1 SGDLS, CDR2 YYNGEE. The CDR3 region has the DNA TGTGCCAGCAGCTGGGGGTCAGATACGCAGTATTTT. It encodes CASSWGSDTQYF.

This clone was counted a few times. The genes are TRBV5-4 and TRBJ2-2, with D unclear. The length of the CDR3 is 12 residues. V dropped 4 bases and J dropped 3 bases, with 4 bases sitting between them. Germline CDR1 is SGHNT and CDR2 is YYREEE (reference sequence). For the CDR3, the DNA is TGTGCCAGCAGCGTATACACCGGGGAGCTGTTTTTT. Its protein product is CASSVYTGELFF.

This clone was detected a few times. The chain links TRBV7-2 to TRBJ2-7; D might be TRBD1 or TRBD2, each matching 5 bases. The CDR3 is 13 residues long. With 1 base removed from V and 4 bases from J, the gap between germline ends came to 8 bases. In germline, CDR1 is SGHTA, CDR2 FQGNSA. The CDR3 region has the DNA TGTGCCAGCAGCTTAGGAGAGGGGTACGAGCAGTACTTC. This sequence encodes CASSLGEGYEQYF.